Listed below are T cell receptor beta chains from one sample, sequenced in a study of PD-1 blockade in classical Hodgkin lymphoma. Data came from immunoSEQ multiplex PCR; TCRdb stores just in-frame clones and leaves some out. The table lists approximately 12,000 clones, 82% of them singletons. The sample here was peripheral blood mononuclear cells (PBMCs), taken before the second cycle of nivolumab. All receptors come from a human donor with classical Hodgkin lymphoma. The CDR3 runs from the conserved cysteine through the conserved F or W. D genes are given only for firm matches. Size is omitted from some rows. Given values are once, few, many or a class for expanded clones.

v_gene: TRBV7-9
d_gene: TRBD2
abundance: NA
j_gene: TRBJ2-2
CDR3nt: TGTGCCAGCAGCTTATTGGCTAGCGGGAGGAGGACCGGGGAGCTGTTTTTT
CDR3aa: CASSLLASGRRTGELFF

v_gene: TRBV5-1
d_gene: NA
abundance: NA
j_gene: TRBJ2-7
CDR3nt: TGCGCCAGCAGCGAGGTACCCAGAGTCTACGAGCAGTACTTC
CDR3aa: CASSEVPRVYEQYF

v_gene: TRBV19
d_gene: TRBD1
abundance: NA
j_gene: TRBJ2-4
CDR3nt: TGTGCCAGCGGACAGGGGGCCAAAAACATTCAGTACTTC
CDR3aa: CASGQGAKNIQYF

v_gene: TRBV25-1
d_gene: NA
abundance: few
j_gene: TRBJ2-7
CDR3nt: TGTGCCAGCAGTCCGACAGCCTACGAGCAGTACTTC
CDR3aa: CASSPTAYEQYF

v_gene: TRBV27
d_gene: NA
abundance: NA
j_gene: TRBJ1-4
CDR3nt: TGTGCCAGCAGTTTCTTTCGGGGGAATGAAAAACTGTTTTTT
CDR3aa: CASSFFRGNEKLFF

v_gene: TRBV12-5
d_gene: TRBD1
abundance: NA
j_gene: TRBJ2-2
CDR3nt: TGTGCTAGTGGTTTCCTAACGGGACAGGGGGTGGCGAACACCGGGGAGCTGTTTTTT
CDR3aa: CASGFLTGQGVANTGELFF

v_gene: TRBV4-3
d_gene: NA
abundance: NA
j_gene: TRBJ1-2
CDR3nt: TGCGCCAGCAGCCAGTTGTTCGGGTCCCCAGGGGAGGGGGGCTATGGCTACACCTTC
CDR3aa: CASSQLFGSPGEGGYGYTF

v_gene: TRBV5-1
d_gene: TRBD2
abundance: NA
j_gene: TRBJ2-5
CDR3nt: TGCGCCAGCAGCTTGGGGGGGGGACCCTGGGAGACCCAGTACTTC
CDR3aa: CASSLGGGPWETQYF

v_gene: TRBV5-5
d_gene: TRBD2
abundance: NA
j_gene: TRBJ2-1
CDR3nt: TGTGCCAGCAGCCCGTTAGCGGGAGAAGTCCGGAATGAGCAGTTCTTC
CDR3aa: CASSPLAGEVRNEQFF

v_gene: TRBV7-2
d_gene: NA
abundance: NA
j_gene: TRBJ1-1
CDR3nt: TGTGCCAGCAGCTCCTTTCGGGACCTGGGGAACACTGAAGCTTTCTTT
CDR3aa: CASSSFRDLGNTEAFF

v_gene: TRBV7-8
d_gene: NA
abundance: few
j_gene: TRBJ2-7
CDR3nt: TGTGCCAGCAGCGAAGGGGGACTTACCTACGAGCAGTACTTC
CDR3aa: CASSEGGLTYEQYF

v_gene: TRBV6-1
d_gene: TRBD1
abundance: NA
j_gene: TRBJ1-1
CDR3nt: TGTGCCAGCAGTGAAGCGGGGACAGGGGGAGCTGAAGCTTTCTTT
CDR3aa: CASSEAGTGGAEAFF

v_gene: TRBV5-1
d_gene: TRBD1
abundance: once
j_gene: TRBJ2-7
CDR3nt: TGCGCCAGCAGCCTCTCAGGGACAGGCCCCTACGAGCAGTACTTC
CDR3aa: CASSLSGTGPYEQYF

v_gene: TRBV6-5
d_gene: NA
abundance: NA
j_gene: TRBJ2-7
CDR3nt: TGTGCCAGCGGGGACGGCTACGAGCAGTACTTC
CDR3aa: CASGDGYEQYF

v_gene: TRBV2
d_gene: NA
abundance: NA
j_gene: TRBJ1-4
CDR3nt: TGTGCCAGCAGTGAAACGGCAGCCCTAGGGAAACTGTTTTTT
CDR3aa: CASSETAALGKLFF

v_gene: TRBV27
d_gene: NA
abundance: few
j_gene: TRBJ2-6
CDR3nt: TGTGCCAGCAGTTTAGCGGGGCTCGTTGGGGCCAACGTCCTGACTTTC
CDR3aa: CASSLAGLVGANVLTF

v_gene: TRBV7-2
d_gene: TRBD2
abundance: NA
j_gene: TRBJ2-5
CDR3nt: TGTGCCAGCACCCGTTGGGGGGGGGAAGAGACCCAGTACTTC
CDR3aa: CASTRWGGEETQYF

v_gene: TRBV9
d_gene: TRBD1
abundance: medium-sized
j_gene: TRBJ1-2
CDR3nt: TGTGCCAGCAGCGTACGTCCCCTGACAGGGGACTATGGCTACACCTTC
CDR3aa: CASSVRPLTGDYGYTF

v_gene: TRBV4-2
d_gene: NA
abundance: few
j_gene: TRBJ1-2
CDR3nt: TGTGCCAGCAGCCAAGCCAGGGGCGGGAACTATGGCTACACCTTC
CDR3aa: CASSQARGGNYGYTF

v_gene: TRBV7-9
d_gene: NA
abundance: NA
j_gene: TRBJ2-3
CDR3nt: TGTGCCAGCAGCTTAGCCGGCGGTCCGCAGTATTTT
CDR3aa: CASSLAGGPQYF

v_gene: TRBV10-1
d_gene: TRBD1
abundance: few
j_gene: TRBJ2-3
CDR3nt: TGCGCCAGCAGTGACCGGGGGACAGGGGGACCAGATACGCAGTATTTT
CDR3aa: CASSDRGTGGPDTQYF

v_gene: TRBV5-5
d_gene: TRBD1
abundance: once
j_gene: TRBJ1-6
CDR3nt: TGTGCCAGCAGATTTGGACAGGCTCATAATTCACCCCTCCACTTT
CDR3aa: CASRFGQAHNSPLHF

v_gene: TRBV4-1
d_gene: NA
abundance: NA
j_gene: TRBJ2-3
CDR3nt: TGCGCCAGCAGCCATCAGTTCACAGATACGCAGTATTTT
CDR3aa: CASSHQFTDTQYF

v_gene: TRBV5-1
d_gene: NA
abundance: few
j_gene: TRBJ2-5
CDR3nt: TGCGCCAGCAGCCCTCCCTGGGGGGCAGCGTCGGTATATTTGGGAGAGACCCAGTACTTC
CDR3aa: CASSPPWGAASVYLGETQYF

v_gene: TRBV4-3
d_gene: NA
abundance: NA
j_gene: TRBJ2-1
CDR3nt: TGCGCCAGCAGCCAAGATGAAGATTACAATGAGCAGTTCTTC
CDR3aa: CASSQDEDYNEQFF

v_gene: TRBV7-2
d_gene: TRBD2
abundance: NA
j_gene: TRBJ2-5
CDR3nt: TGTGCCAGCAGCGTGTCCTCCCTGCGACTAGCGGTTCAAGAGACCCAGTACTTC
CDR3aa: CASSVSSLRLAVQETQYF

v_gene: TRBV27
d_gene: TRBD2
abundance: NA
j_gene: TRBJ2-7
CDR3nt: TGTGCCAGCAGTTTAATGGCCTCGGGGGGGCAGGGAGGCTACGAGCAGTACTTC
CDR3aa: CASSLMASGGQGGYEQYF